These 14 T cell receptor beta chains share one sample of origin, sequenced in a study of CD8+ T cells in alopecia areata (dated by TCRdb to about 2018). The meaning of the sample's time point label: baseline before oral tofacitinib. The receptor library was made with the immunoSEQ multiplex PCR assay. RNA was extracted from all samples and reverse transcribed into cDNA, which served as template for TCR sequencing. Sourced from immuneACCESS, this table was stored by TCRdb with only in-frame sequences that have V and J called. A share of the clones is absent; for the studies checked, an unresolved V gene accounts for under half, and the remainder has no known explanation. This sample gives hundreds of thousands of clones in total; 50% to 60% of them show up just once. The ten largest clones add up to just over 0.45% of the sample. The sequenced sample was CD4+ T cells sorted from blood, obtained at week 0. All receptors derive from a human donor with alopecia areata.

This clone has more than one count but fewer than ten. CDR3 nucleotides: TGTGCCAGCTCTGGTCTCCAAGAGACCCAGTACTTC. Amino acid sequence: CASSGLQETQYF. This rearrangement joins TRBV6-1 to TRBJ2-5; D unresolved. This CDR3 contains 12 residues. V lost 8 bases, J lost 1 base, and 8 bases lay in between. The germline CDR1 and CDR2 sequences are MNHNS and SASEGT.

The V gene is TRBV27, the J gene TRBJ2-7; 10 bases match TRBD1. Trimming took 8 bases from V and 5 from J; bases not matched to a gene: 6. Germline CDR1 is MNHEY and CDR2 is SMNVEV (reference sequence). CDR3 length: 13 amino acids. Written as DNA, the CDR3 is TGTGCCAGCGCTTCCGGGACAGGGGACGAGCAGTACTTC. Protein: CASASGTGDEQYF.

The rearrangement uses TRBV29-1 and TRBJ2-2; D is unclear. The V gene's germline CDR1 is SQVTM and CDR2 ANQGSEA. This CDR3 region has 14 residues. V gave up 0 bases and J gave up 1 base, with 6 bases separating them. DNA of the CDR3: TGCAGCGTTGAAGATCCAATGAACACCGGGGAGCTGTTTTTT. This sequence encodes CSVEDPMNTGELFF.

The table lists this clone with a few counts. The chain links TRBV6-5 to TRBJ2-5; weak D call: TRBD2 (5 bases). The CDR3 has 12 residues. Deletions cut 5 bases from V and 10 bases from J, with 14 bases between. Germline CDR1 and CDR2: MNHEY and SVGAGI. CDR3: CASSDVPGIQYF. The DNA of the CDR3 is TGTGCCAGCAGTGATGTACCGGGAATCCAGTACTTC.

The J gene is TRBJ1-5, the V gene TRBV30, with D perhaps matching TRBD1 (6 bases). The CDR3 is 17 amino acids. Germline-derived CDR1 and CDR2 are GTSNPN and SVGIG (reference sequence). Trimming took 0 bases from V and 0 from J, leaving 15 bases between them. The CDR3 DNA sequence: TGTGCCTGGAGTGTATCCCGGGACACCTATAGCAATCAGCCCCAGCATTTT. Translating it yields CAWSVSRDTYSNQPQHF.

The V and J genes are TRBV5-4 and TRBJ1-2; D ambiguous. The CDR3 is 12 amino acids. Trimming took 3 bases from V and 9 from J, leaving 12 bases between them. CDR1 SGHNT and CDR2 YYREEE come from the germline V gene (reference sequence). CDR3 sequence (DNA): TGTGCCAGCAGCTCCCAACTCCTCAGCTACACCTTC. It specifies CASSSQLLSYTF.

J is TRBJ1-1 and V is TRBV27; D gene ambiguous. V shed 8 bases and J shed 1 base, with 17 bases lying between them. The CDR3 consists of 15 residues. Germline V gene data show CDR1 as MNHEY and CDR2 as SMNVEV (reference sequence). The CDR3 bases are TGTGCCAGCGCAACACGGGGAGCAGCGAACACTGAAGCTTTCTTT. Translated: CASATRGAANTEAFF.

In this sample, this clone turned up once. The chain links TRBV6-5 to TRBJ2-6; D assignment may be TRBD1 or TRBD2 (5 bases each). V was cut by 5 bases and J by 3 bases, with 11 bases left in between. The CDR3 totals 15 residues. Per the germline V gene, CDR1 is MNHEY and CDR2 is SVGAGI. CDR3 nucleotides: TGTGCCAGCAGTAGTGCAGGGAGTGGGGCCAACGTCCTGACTTTC. Protein: CASSSAGSGANVLTF.

This rearrangement joins TRBV29-1 to TRBJ1-4; D might be TRBD1 (5 bases). The germline gives CDR1 SQVTM, CDR2 ANQGSEA. The CDR3 is 13 residues long. V was shortened by 5 bases and J by 0 bases, with 7 bases between the two germline ends. The chain's CDR3 is CSVQGATNEKLFF. In nucleotides, the CDR3 is TGCAGCGTTCAGGGTGCAACTAATGAAAAACTGTTTTTT.

This clone turned up a few times. Other DNA sequences in this specimen translate into the identical CDR3. This sequence joins TRBV5-1 and TRBJ2-7, with D tentatively TRBD1 (5 bases). With 0 bases removed from V and 7 bases from J, the gap between germline ends came to 5 bases. This CDR3 comprises 11 residues. Looked up from germline, CDR1 is SGHRS and CDR2 is YFSETQ. CDR3 nucleotides: TGCGCCAGCAGCTTGGACAGGGAGCAGTACTTC. Translation gives CASSLDREQYF.

This clone was observed a handful of times. The chain uses TRBV2 and TRBJ2-4; D perhaps matches TRBD1 (5 bases). CDR1 SNHLY and CDR2 FYNNEI come from the germline V gene. CDR3 size: 14 residues. V dropped 6 bases and J dropped 0 bases, with 9 bases sitting between them. The chain's CDR3 is CASSRQLAKNIQYF. The CDR3 DNA sequence: TGTGCCAGCAGCCGACAGTTAGCCAAAAACATTCAGTACTTC.

The chain joins TRBV27 to TRBJ2-1; 7 positions agree with TRBD2. Germline CDR1 and CDR2: MNHEY and SMNVEV (reference sequence). CDR3 size: 16 residues. V shed 0 bases and J 4 bases; nucleotides not matched to a gene: 6. The CDR3 DNA follows: TGTGCCAGCAGTTTATCGATACTAGCGAGGTACAATGAGCAGTTCTTC. Its translation is CASSLSILARYNEQFF.

The rearrangement uses TRBV29-1 and TRBJ2-1, with D uncertain. CDR1 is SQVTM and CDR2 is ANQGSEA in the germline V gene. V was cut by 4 bases and J by 6 bases, with 10 bases left in between. This CDR3 comprises 12 residues. In DNA, the CDR3 is TGCAGCGTTGGTAGCCTTGCCAATGAGCAGTTCTTC. It specifies CSVGSLANEQFF.

The chain carries TRBV2 and TRBJ1-1; D remains unclear. The length of the CDR3 is 13 residues. With 8 bases removed from V and 7 bases from J, the gap between germline ends came to 17 bases. The germline CDR1 and CDR2 sequences are SNHLY and FYNNEI. In DNA, the CDR3 is TGTGCCAGCTGTCGCATGGGGTCGAATGAAGCTTTCTTT. This gives the protein CASCRMGSNEAFF.